The source of this T cell receptor (beta chain) is a study of human T cells and chemical hapten exposure. Study-level background: The patients, most of them female, presented with alopecia areata, totalis or universalis.

Germline CDR1 SGHAT, CDR2 FQNNGV. CDR3 length: 15 residues. V was clipped by 5 bases and J by 6 bases, with 14 bases between them. As regards this clonotype: A much larger clone differs from this one at a single base, so this may be a read error.

One entry per CDR3 protein results from TCRdb running MiXCR on the RACE reads. The sample lists tens of thousands of distinct CDR3 sequences, 9% to 12% seen once, with 27% in the top ten. Time point denoted: pre-sensitization, week 0. The treatment denotes: therapeutic diphenylcyclopropenone sensitization with weekly scalp DPC. Total RNA came from unfractionated whole blood. Every patch test was put on after a blood sample was taken. Alopecia patients, 18 to 70 years old and DPC-suitable, served as donors. The material sequenced was whole blood, taken in connection with sensitization to the hapten diphenylcyclopropenone (DPC). This chain uses TRBV11-2 with TRBJ2-6; D possibly corresponds to TRBD2 (5 bases). This clonotype was sampled from a man aged 45-65 years with alopecia areata. Some clones in this sample may be carry-over from other donors' samples. This chain's CDR3 is CASSEDGVEANVLTF. For the CDR3, the DNA is TGTGCCAGCAGCGAAGACGGGGTTGAGGCCAACGTCCTGACTTTC.